The entry below describes one T cell receptor beta chain. Which antigen it targets is not known. One base away there is no much larger clone; base qualities are not given. Library preparation used 5' RACE. Sequencing was carried out with an Illumina HiSeq 2500. A second PCR of 7 to 11 cycles was performed with a sample-barcoded 5' primer and a J-beta primer mix. Each TCR beta cDNA molecule received a unique molecular identifier from a template-switch 5' adaptor carrying 12 random nucleotides. Each sample yielded at least 3 million CDR3-containing paired-end reads. First-strand cDNA was synthesized from all RNA with the Mint cDNA synthesis kit, primed by a TRBC-specific oligonucleotide. Following uracil-DNA glycosylase treatment, a first 18-cycle PCR with universal primers M1SS and BC2_uni_R was performed on all cDNA. As for the original processing: Each sample was normalized by randomly selecting 1 million high-quality reads, each carrying a distinct molecular identifier. Instead of being binned into consensus sequences, reads that shared molecular identifiers were thrown out. MiTCR, with a Q25 quality threshold and the strictest error-elimination algorithm, was used for CDR3 identification, clonotype clustering and error correction. A nonparametric unseen species model with Euler transformation was used to estimate a lower bound on total TCR beta diversity. The public sequencing data were trimmed at Q25 with fastp and processed into clonotypes with MiXCR by TCRdb, which kept only in-frame beta chains. Every distinct CDR3 protein forms one entry, paired with its most common genes and DNA. For this entry, the V and J calls and clone size follow TCRdb and not the study's own pipeline. The sample table contains about 1.4 million distinct CDR3 sequences; only one count was recorded for approximately 59% of them. 5% to 7% of the sample is held by the ten biggest clonotypes.

This entry is derived from a study of blood T cells in healthy people across ages (dated by TCRdb to between 2014 and 2017). Background on the whole study: In model experiments, template switching captured about one uniquely barcoded TCR beta cDNA molecule for every two T cells. Donors were grouped into four age groups: young (average about 15 years), middle-aged (about 40), aged (around 62) and long-lived (around 82). To avoid experimental bias, donors of different ages were spread randomly across the sequencing lanes. Age-related changes in TCR beta repertoire diversity were measured in the study by deep sequencing normalized with unique cDNA molecular identifiers. The study analyzed two additional independent replicas of 1 million unique cDNA reads from the same blood draw for two donors, one aged 18 to 30 and one aged 80 or older. On the study overall, not on this receptor specifically: Observed TCR beta diversity correlated strongly with the percentage of naive T cells measured by flow cytometry. Estimates of total diversity from one million sequenced T cells were regarded as lower bounds and underestimates. Observed TCR beta diversity per million T cells fell roughly linearly with age, and a significant reduction was already apparent by age around 40. Because profiling used bulk unsorted PBMCs, naive and antigen-experienced compartments could not be compared conclusively. The CMV infection status of donors was not known, potentially confounding age-related changes in expanded clonotypes. Compared with the aged group, more naive CD4+ T cells, fewer expanded clones and increased TCR diversity were shown by the long-lived group, suggesting age selection.

The donors were 40 or so Caucasian individuals from Russia, aged 6 to 90 years, who were systemically healthy. Each donor gave roughly 9 milliliters of peripheral blood, drawn into EDTA-treated Vacutainer tubes. Ficoll-Paque density-gradient centrifugation was used to isolate PBMCs, with at least 6 million obtained per sample. Trizol reagent was used to extract total RNA from PBMCs, with at least 5 micrograms per sample. For every donor, an aliquot of PBMCs went through flow cytometry to measure the percentages of naive CD45RAhigh/CD27high T cells. V is shortened by 7 bases, J by 3 bases, and the region joining them spans 13 bases. From the germline V gene, CDR1 is MNHEY and CDR2 is SVGAGI. The CDR3, cysteine through phenylalanine, is 13 amino acids long. Solely the CDR3 DNA is kept, with 39 bases framed from the first base.

The specimen sequenced was blood. The rearrangement joined TRBV6-5 to TRBJ2-7, with the D gene too uncertain to name. The clonotype was recovered from a man aged 18 to 30 in good health. The encoded CDR3 is CASNNGQFYEQYF. In nucleotide form, the sequence is TGTGCCAGCAATAACGGCCAGTTCTACGAGCAGTACTTC.